One sample yielded the 13 T cell receptor beta chains listed below, sequenced in a study of shared clonotypes between healthy human individuals. TCRdb keeps only in-frame clones here, not all; method: immunoSEQ multiplex PCR. The repertoire has about 2.3 million clones, approximately 95% of them found once; the top ten carry about 0.39%. Material for sequencing was naive CD4+ T cells from PBMCs. The subset is: CD45RA+ positively selected. All receptors come from a man younger than 35 in good health. Some clones in this sample may be carry-over from other donors' samples.

V is TRBV5-6 and J is TRBJ1-2, with D possibly matching TRBD1 (5 bases). The germline gives CDR1 SGHDT, CDR2 YYEEEE. The length of the CDR3 is 15 residues. The V gene lost 0 bases and the J gene lost 5 bases, with 14 bases spanning the gap. CDR3 coding DNA: TGTGCCAGCAGCTTGGGCCAGGGATTTGGTTATGGCTACACCTTC. This encodes CASSLGQGFGYGYTF.

This chain connects TRBV7-9 to TRBJ1-5, with D possibly being TRBD1 (5 bases). Trimming took 2 bases from V and 2 from J, leaving 16 bases between them. The CDR3 runs 17 residues. Germline V lookup: CDR1 SEHNR, CDR2 FQNEAQ (reference sequence). CDR3 nucleotide sequence: TGTGCCAGCAGCTTATGGAGGGGCGGCTCGGGCAATCAGCCCCAGCATTTT. This codes for CASSLWRGGSGNQPQHF. Full variable domain (rest looked up from reference TRBV7-9 and TRBJ1-5): DTGVSQNPRHKITKRGQNVTFRCDPISEHNRLYWYRQTLGQGPEFLTYFQNEAQLEKSRLLSDRFSAERPKGSFSTLEIQRTEQGDSAMYLCASSLWRGGSGNQPQHFGDGTRLSIL.

The rearrangement uses TRBV5-6 and TRBJ2-7, with TRBD2 as a possible D gene (5 bases). V was pared by 0 bases and J by 0 bases, with 10 bases between. The CDR3 loop spans 15 amino acids. Per the germline V gene, CDR1 is SGHDT and CDR2 is YYEEEE. The CDR3 protein is CASSLAGITSYEQYF. The CDR3 nucleotides are TGTGCCAGCAGCTTGGCGGGGATCACCTCCTACGAGCAGTACTTC.

On this clone: The sample has other DNA sequences that encode this CDR3 too. The chain has TRBV7-2 and TRBJ2-2; D may be TRBD1 (5 bases). The CDR3 sequence is 15 residues long. CDR1 and CDR2 from the germline V gene are SGHTA and FQGNSA. The germline V and J ends were trimmed by 0 bases and 3 bases, with 8 bases remaining between them. CDR3 residues: CASSLAPGYTGELFF. CDR3 coding DNA: TGTGCCAGCAGCTTAGCGCCAGGGTACACCGGGGAGCTGTTTTTT.

This clone has a handful of counts. The rearrangement uses TRBV2 and TRBJ1-2, with D possibly TRBD1 on 5 matching bases. Germline V lookup: CDR1 SNHLY, CDR2 FYNNEI. V was clipped by 6 bases and J by 5 bases, with 19 bases between them. This CDR3 is 15 amino acids long. CDR3 sequence (DNA): TGTGCCAGCAGGGATACGGGACGGCAACTTTATGGCTACACCTTC. Protein product: CASRDTGRQLYGYTF.

This clone came up once. The chain recombines TRBV18 with TRBJ1-5; the D is unclear. This CDR3 region has 15 residues. Germline values: CDR1 KGHSH, CDR2 LQKENI. V was cut by 4 bases and J by 0 bases, with 10 bases left in between. CDR3 sequence (DNA): TGTGCCAGCTCACAAACGGTGTATAGCAATCAGCCCCAGCATTTT. This codes for CASSQTVYSNQPQHF.

The chain uses TRBV4-3 and TRBJ2-6; no clear D. The CDR3 runs to 13 residues. Germline CDR1 LGHNA, CDR2 YSLEER. The V end lost 6 bases, the J end lost 0 bases, and 3 bases lay between the germline ends. Written as DNA, the CDR3 is TGCGCCAGCAGGTTCTCTGGGGCCAACGTCCTGACTTTC. This encodes CASRFSGANVLTF.

V gene TRBV7-8 combines with J gene TRBJ2-7; no reliable D call. V shed 4 bases and J shed 5 bases, with 15 bases lying between them. The CDR3 has 14 residues. Germline V lookup: CDR1 SGHVS, CDR2 FQNEAQ. Written as DNA, the CDR3 is TGTGCCAGCAGCTCCCCGGGCTCCCTGGACGAGCAGTACTTC. Translating it yields CASSSPGSLDEQYF.

The chain carries TRBV2 and TRBJ2-1; 12 positions agree with TRBD2. The CDR3 has 16 amino acids. The germline V gene has CDR1 SNHLY and CDR2 FYNNEI. The J segment lost 6 bases and the V segment lost 4 bases, leaving 7 bases of the junction unmatched. The CDR3 DNA is TGTGCCAGCAGTGGGGCTAGCGGGAGGGTTCTCAATGAGCAGTTCTTC. Translation: CASSGASGRVLNEQFF.

This clone appeared once. The CDR3 DNA reads TGTGCCTGGAGCCACACGGCAGATACGCAGTATTTT. Translating it yields CAWSHTADTQYF. This chain uses TRBV30 with TRBJ2-3; D is undetermined. CDR3 length: 12 residues. Germline-derived CDR1 and CDR2 are GTSNPN and SVGIG (reference sequence). Deletions cut 3 bases from V and 4 bases from J, with 8 bases between.

The chain links TRBV28 to TRBJ2-1, with a tentative D call TRBD2 (6 bases). CDR1 is MDHEN and CDR2 is SYDVKM in the germline V gene. Trimming left V 0 bases short and J 3 bases short, with 6 bases between. The CDR3 covers 14 residues. The CDR3 nucleotides are TGTGCCAGCAGTTTATGGGAGGGCTACAATGAGCAGTTCTTC. It is translated as CASSLWEGYNEQFF. The full variable domain, its missing parts supplied by reference TRBV28 and TRBJ2-1, is DVKVTQSSRYLVKRTGEKVFLECVQDMDHENMFWYRQDPGLGLRLIYFSYDVKMKEKGDIPEGYSVSREKKERFSLILESASTNQTSMYLCASSLWEGYNEQFFGPGTRLTVL.

This chain uses TRBV6-1 with TRBJ2-5; D is unresolved. The CDR3 spans 10 residues. V was pared by 6 bases and J by 5 bases, with 4 bases between. Germline values: CDR1 MNHNS, CDR2 SASEGT. CDR3 residues: CASRYETQYF. In DNA, the CDR3 is TGTGCCAGCAGATACGAGACCCAGTACTTC.

This clone has just one count. The chain is built from TRBV9 and TRBJ2-7, with D tentatively TRBD2 (5 bases). Germline loops: CDR1 SGDLS, CDR2 YYNGEE. V lost 4 bases and J 6 bases, leaving 14 bases between the germline ends. This CDR3 is built from 13 residues. The CDR3 loop reads CASSRLAGLEQYF. The CDR3, as DNA: TGTGCCAGCAGCCGGCTAGCTGGGCTCGAGCAGTACTTC.